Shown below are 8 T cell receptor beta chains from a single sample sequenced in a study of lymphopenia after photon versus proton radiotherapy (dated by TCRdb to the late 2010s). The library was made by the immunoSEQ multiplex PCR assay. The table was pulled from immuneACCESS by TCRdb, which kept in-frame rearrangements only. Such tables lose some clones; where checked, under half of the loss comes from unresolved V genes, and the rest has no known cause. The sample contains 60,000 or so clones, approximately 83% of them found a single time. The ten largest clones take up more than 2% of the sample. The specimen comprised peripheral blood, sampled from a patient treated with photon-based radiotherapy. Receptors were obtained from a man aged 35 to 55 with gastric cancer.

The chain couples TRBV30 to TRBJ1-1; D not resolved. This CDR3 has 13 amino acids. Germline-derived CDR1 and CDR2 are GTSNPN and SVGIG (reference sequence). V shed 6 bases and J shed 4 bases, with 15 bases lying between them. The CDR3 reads CACSRTRGTEAFF. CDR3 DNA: TGTGCCTGCTCTAGGACGCGAGGCACTGAAGCTTTCTTT.

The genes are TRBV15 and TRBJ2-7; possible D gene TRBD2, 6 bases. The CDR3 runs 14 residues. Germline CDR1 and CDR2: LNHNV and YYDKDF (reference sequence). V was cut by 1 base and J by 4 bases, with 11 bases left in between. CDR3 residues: CATSRARELYEQYF. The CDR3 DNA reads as TGTGCCACCAGCAGAGCCCGGGAGCTTTACGAGCAGTACTTC.

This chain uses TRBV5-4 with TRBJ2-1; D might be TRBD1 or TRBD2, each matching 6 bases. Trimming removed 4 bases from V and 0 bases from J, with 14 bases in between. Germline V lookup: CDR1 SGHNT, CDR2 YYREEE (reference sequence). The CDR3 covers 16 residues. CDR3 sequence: CASSPEGGASYNEQFF. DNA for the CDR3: TGTGCCAGCAGCCCGGAGGGGGGCGCCTCCTACAATGAGCAGTTCTTC.

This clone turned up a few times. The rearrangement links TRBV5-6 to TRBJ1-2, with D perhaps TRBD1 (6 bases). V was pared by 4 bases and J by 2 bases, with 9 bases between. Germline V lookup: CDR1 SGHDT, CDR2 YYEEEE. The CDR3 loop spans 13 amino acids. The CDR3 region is CASSPDRNYGYTF. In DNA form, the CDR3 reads TGTGCCAGCAGCCCTGACAGGAACTATGGCTACACCTTC.

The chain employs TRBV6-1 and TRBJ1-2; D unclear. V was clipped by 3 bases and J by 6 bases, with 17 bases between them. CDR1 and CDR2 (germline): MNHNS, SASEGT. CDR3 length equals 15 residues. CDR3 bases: TGTGCCAGCAGTGATATCGTCCCTTCCCGGGATGGCTACACCTTC. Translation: CASSDIVPSRDGYTF.

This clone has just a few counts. The CDR3: CASSLGPYSSGNTIYF. The CDR3 bases are TGTGCCAGCAGCTTAGGGCCTTATAGCTCTGGAAACACCATATATTTT. The rearrangement uses TRBV7-9 and TRBJ1-3; D not resolved. Germline V CDR1 and CDR2: SEHNR, FQNEAQ (reference sequence). This CDR3 has 16 amino acids. The V gene lost 1 base and the J gene lost 0 bases, with 10 bases spanning the gap.

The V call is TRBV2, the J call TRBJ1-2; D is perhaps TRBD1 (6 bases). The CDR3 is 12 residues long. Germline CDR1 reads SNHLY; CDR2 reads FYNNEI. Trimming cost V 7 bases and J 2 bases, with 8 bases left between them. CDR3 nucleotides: TGTGCCAGCACAGGGGTAAACTATGGCTACACCTTC. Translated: CASTGVNYGYTF.

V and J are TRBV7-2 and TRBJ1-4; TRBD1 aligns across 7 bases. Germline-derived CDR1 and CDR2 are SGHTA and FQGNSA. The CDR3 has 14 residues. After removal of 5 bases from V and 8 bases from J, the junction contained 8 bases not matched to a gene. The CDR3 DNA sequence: TGTGCCAGCAGCATTACAGGGGATGGGGAAAAACTGTTTTTT. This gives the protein CASSITGDGEKLFF.